This T cell receptor beta chain was captured by sequencing in a study of blood T cell repertoires in COVID-19. Sequenced by immunoSEQ multiplex PCR; TCRdb stores in-frame clones only, minus some. Of about 180,000 clones in the sample, 80% to 90% were seen once. The germline V gene has CDR1 MNHEY and CDR2 SVGEGT. The CDR3 has 15 amino acids. The V gene lost 4 bases and the J gene lost 0 bases, with 10 bases spanning the gap. The origin of this receptor is a woman older than 75 with COVID-19, enrolled during active disease. The sample comprised peripheral blood. The chain uses TRBV6-2 or TRBV6-3 and TRBJ2-1, with a possible D match to TRBD1 (5 bases). CDR3 sequence reads: CASSWTLSSYNEQFF. The CDR3 region has the DNA TGTGCCAGCAGTTGGACACTCAGCTCCTACAATGAGCAGTTCTTC.